The T cell receptor beta chain under discussion was sequenced for a study of T cell responses to AZD1222 COVID-19 vaccine. Overall study results and limits: White British ancestry dominated among donors, who included more females, and clonal diversity was possibly underestimated. The peak T cell response came first, and repertoires were sampled only after it.

The protocol was immunoSEQ multiplex PCR, while the TCRdb copy is restricted to in-frame clones and leaves out a portion. The sample holds 100,000 to 150,000 clones, roughly 87% seen once. Concerning this clone itself: What it binds is not known.

CDR1 is LGHDT, CDR2 YNNKEL, per germline (reference sequence). Trimming took off 1 base at V and 7 bases at J, with 25 bases between the two ends. The CDR3 covers 18 residues. Sequencing used peripheral blood, obtained on day 0 of AZD1222 vaccination. The clonotype was recovered from an adult in good health. The chain recombines TRBV3-1 (or the pseudogene TRBV3-2) with TRBJ2-5; D is perhaps TRBD2 (6 bases). The DNA for the CDR3 is TGTGCCAGCAGCCAAGGGGGGAGGAGGACCCCGAGCGGCGCGACCCAGTACTTC. It is translated as CASSQGGRRTPSGATQYF.